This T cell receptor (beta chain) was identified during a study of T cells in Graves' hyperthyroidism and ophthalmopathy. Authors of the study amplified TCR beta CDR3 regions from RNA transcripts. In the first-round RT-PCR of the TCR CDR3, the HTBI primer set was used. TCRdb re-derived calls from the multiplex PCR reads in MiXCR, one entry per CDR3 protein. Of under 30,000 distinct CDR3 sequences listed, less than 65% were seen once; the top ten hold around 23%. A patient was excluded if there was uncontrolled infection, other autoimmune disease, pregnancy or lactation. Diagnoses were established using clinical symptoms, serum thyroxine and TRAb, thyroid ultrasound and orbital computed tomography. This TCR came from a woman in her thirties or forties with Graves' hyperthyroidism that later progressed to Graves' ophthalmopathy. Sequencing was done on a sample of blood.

This CDR3 reads CATSRELAGNIQYF. For the CDR3, the DNA is TGTGCCACCAGCAGAGAACTAGCGGGAAACATTCAGTACTTC. The V and J genes are TRBV15 and TRBJ2-4, with TRBD2 identical over 9 bases. Germline CDR1 reads LNHNV; CDR2 reads YYDKDF (reference sequence). V lost 0 bases to trimming and J lost 6 bases; unmatched junction nucleotides: 0. This CDR3 spans 14 amino acids.